A selection of T cell receptor beta chains follows, all from one sample in a study of blood T cell repertoires in COVID-19. Data came from immunoSEQ multiplex PCR; TCRdb stores just in-frame clones and leaves some out. Here the sample spans 250,000 or so clones, about nine tenths being singletons. Material: PBMCs or T cells enriched from blood (not recorded which). These receptors were obtained from a woman aged 25-40 years with acute COVID-19. CDR3s leave out the opening cysteine and the closing phenylalanine or tryptophan. Fields, in order: J gene, V gene, CDR3 protein.

>TRBJ1-3|TRBV5-1
ASSLEQGPNTIY
>TRBJ1-2|TRBV27
ASSLGGIYGYT
>TRBJ1-6|TRBV3-1/TRBV3-2
ASSQVQGVGSPLH
>TRBJ2-1|TRBV28
ASIPMIGGSSYNEQF
>TRBJ1-5|TRBV7-8
ASSLVTSRSNQPQH
>TRBJ2-1|TRBV3-1/TRBV3-2
ASSQSTNYNEQF
>TRBJ2-7|TRBV11-1
ASSSALGLEYEQY
>TRBJ2-1|TRBV28
ASSSRQNLGSARNEQF
>TRBJ2-1|TRBV11-2
ASSPGRGSMTGGPGGQF
>TRBJ2-7|TRBV9
ASSVDGGKGYEQY
>TRBJ2-5|TRBV3-1/TRBV3-2
ASSPRGRNRLQETQY
>TRBJ2-5|TRBV24-1
ATSDSQVNQETQY
>TRBJ2-1|TRBV4-1
ASSQLIRLGPF
>TRBJ1-6|TRBV2
ASNGQGQGNSPLH
>TRBJ2-1|TRBV7-3
ASSLQAGGDNEQF
>TRBJ2-2|TRBV12-5
ASGLSGPTGELF
>TRBJ2-7|TRBV7-9
ASSRTSSGSSYEQY
>TRBJ1-5|TRBV19
ASQGGRGGNQPQH
>TRBJ1-5|TRBV19
ASRIGGQGDSVNQPQH
>TRBJ2-4|TRBV20-1
SASLGQGAANIQY
>TRBJ2-7|TRBV10-3
AISEEQSYEQY
>TRBJ1-2|TRBV27
ASSFRGGHLGGYT
>TRBJ2-5|TRBV7-3
ASSPRSTGVGETQY
>TRBJ2-1|TRBV10-3
AISGTSGSPTMKQF
>TRBJ2-1|TRBV4-2
ASSQEGGGSSYNEQF
>TRBJ1-5|TRBV6-5
ASRAGGGNQPQH
>TRBJ2-7|TRBV9
ASSGLGTTSYEQY
>TRBJ2-7|TRBV13
ASSLQGGSGEEQY
>TRBJ1-6|TRBV5-6
ASSLAGYSYNSPLH
>TRBJ1-1|TRBV7-2
ASSLGARSEAF
>TRBJ2-7|TRBV7-6
ASSCAGTSGRPYEQY
>TRBJ2-3|TRBV5-6
ASSYLGTSGMATDTQY
>TRBJ2-5|TRBV11-2
ASSPRQGLPETQY
>TRBJ2-7|TRBV24-1
ATAGDGAYEQY
>TRBJ2-1|TRBV7-8
ASSLGGIYNEQF
>TRBJ1-1|TRBV6-5
ASEGQLNTEAF
>TRBJ2-2|TRBV7-6
AISAQGNTGELF
>TRBJ2-3|TRBV5-1
ASSLALEADTQY
>TRBJ2-1|TRBV5-6
ASSRSTGISYNEQF
>TRBJ2-7|TRBV6-2/TRBV6-3
ASSFGLAGVLYEQY
>TRBJ2-7|TRBV10-1
ASSPTPLTGPLYEQY
>TRBJ2-1|TRBV3-1/TRBV3-2
ASSQPTSANEQF
>TRBJ2-1|TRBV6-1
ASSGTSGYFSYNEQF
>TRBJ2-7|TRBV6-5
ASSVTAYEQY
>TRBJ1-1|TRBV27
ASSSLGTGPLVMNTEAF
>TRBJ2-7|TRBV14
ASSPGFSYEQY
>TRBJ1-1|TRBV28
ASQNAGNTEAF
>TRBJ2-5|TRBV28
ASIGAGGPETQY
>TRBJ2-6|TRBV2
ASTFRDTSSSGANVLT
>TRBJ1-4|TRBV7-9
ASSLRDRDEKLF
>TRBJ2-7|TRBV4-1
ASSQDSSGTSYEQY
>TRBJ2-7|TRBV5-1
ASSSASGKMFYEQY
>TRBJ2-7|TRBV28
ASSPRLAGGEWQY
>TRBJ2-7|TRBV12-3/TRBV12-4
ASQTENSYEQY